This T cell receptor beta chain was sequenced during a study of a mutant IDH1 vaccine in newly diagnosed glioma. Overall study context: Once 4-6 weeks had passed after radiotherapy alone, vaccination started, or it started with temozolomide cycles. Earlier treatment was radiotherapy, temozolomide, or both, with most getting both. Study-wide findings and caveats: Evidence of vaccine-induced immune responses was documented in approximately 93% of patients. Top-clonotype changes in peripheral T cells seemed unrelated to pseudoprogression.

Profiling relied on immunoSEQ multiplex PCR, and the TCRdb table lists in-frame clones only, not all of them. The data show 60,000 or so clones, more than 75% seen once. This sample's time point: week 23, last vaccination. Topical imiquimod was applied with each vaccine dose, which held 300 ug of mutant IDH1 20-mer peptide. This clone has more than one count but fewer than ten. The antigen is unknown. This specimen consisted of PBMCs, obtained from a glioma patient whose treatment included an IDH1 peptide vaccine. This sequence was found in a young man with glioma.

CDR3 in amino acids: CASSFQPDQETQYF. CDR3 sequence (DNA): TGCGCCAGCAGCTTTCAGCCGGACCAAGAGACCCAGTACTTC. The V gene is TRBV5-1, the J gene TRBJ2-5; no clear D. The V gene's germline CDR1 is SGHRS and CDR2 YFSETQ. Trimming stripped 2 bases from V and 0 bases from J, with 8 bases between. CDR3 length: 14 amino acids.